Here is one TCR beta chain with its context. Its antigen is not known. TCRdb keeps only in-frame clones here, not all; method: immunoSEQ multiplex PCR. Here the sample spans 65,000 to 95,000 clones, almost 90% being singletons. The data were taken from a study of OX40 agonist ivuxolimab in advanced cancers. Points from the study as a whole: At 0.1 to 3.0 mg/kg, clonal expansion of CD4+ and CD8+ blood T cells had occurred by week 6.

CDR3 length equals 15 residues. Germline V gene sequence: CDR1 SGHVS, CDR2 FQNEAQ. Trimming took 5 bases from V and 2 from J, leaving 16 bases between them. The input for sequencing was CD4+ or CD8+ T cells sorted from blood, taken in a trial of the OX40 agonist ivuxolimab. The chain is built from TRBV7-8 and TRBJ2-7; D gene ambiguous. This TCR was sampled from an adult with an advanced solid tumor such as melanoma, head and neck, liver or kidney cancer. In nucleotides, the CDR3 is TGTGCCAGCAGCCAAATGGTTAGTAAGGCCTACGAGCAGTACTTC. Protein sequence: CASSQMVSKAYEQYF.